The 11 T cell receptor beta chains presented below share a single source sample, sequenced in a study of cytomegalovirus exposure and HLA in healthy donors (dated by TCRdb to about 2017). Libraries were made using the immunoSEQ multiplex PCR assay. The immuneACCESS repertoire file appears here via TCRdb, limited to in-frame rearrangements. These files lack a portion of the clones; in checked studies, under half of the deficit traces to unresolved V genes, and the cause of the others is not known. Within this sample are about 110,000 clones, with approximately 89% of them counted one time only. The top ten clones comprise 1.9% of the sample. The sequenced sample consisted of PBMCs. These receptor sequences come from a woman aged 18-30 years in good health and CMV-seronegative.

The chain employs TRBV27 and TRBJ2-1; D is possibly TRBD1 (6 bases). Trimming shortened V by 4 bases and J by 0 bases, and 13 bases separated the two germline ends. Per germline, CDR1 MNHEY and CDR2 SMNVEV (reference sequence). The CDR3 has 16 residues. This chain's CDR3 is CASSSRQASSYNEQFF. The CDR3 DNA is TGTGCCAGCAGTTCGCGACAGGCGAGCTCCTACAATGAGCAGTTCTTC.

This clone occurred a few times. V is TRBV30 and J is TRBJ1-5; TRBD1 matches at 9 bases. This CDR3 is built from 13 residues. Germline CDR1 GTSNPN, CDR2 SVGIG (reference sequence). The V gene end was trimmed by 8 bases and the J gene end by 3 bases; junction bases not matched to a gene: 5. CDR3 sequence (DNA): TGTGCCGGACAGGGGTCCCACAATCAGCCCCAGCATTTT. The encoded protein is CAGQGSHNQPQHF.

Here the CDR3 reads CASSSPNSARAIYF. In DNA, the CDR3 is TGTGCCAGCAGCTCACCCAACTCGGCGAGGGCCATATATTTT. The J gene is TRBJ1-3, the V gene TRBV11-2; D gene unclear. Germline CDR1 is SGHAT and CDR2 is FQNNGV. The ends were cut back, 4 bases at V and 11 bases at J, with 18 bases in the middle. This CDR3 is built from 14 residues.

This chain connects TRBV5-5 to TRBJ1-5; 7 bases align to TRBD1. The V and J ends lost 6 bases and 5 bases, in that order; junction bases with no gene match: 8. Germline V gives CDR1 SGHKS, CDR2 YYEKEE (reference sequence). This CDR3 comprises 14 residues. The CDR3 DNA reads TGTGCCAGCACACAAAAAGACAGGGATCAGCCCCAGCATTTT. Amino acids: CASTQKDRDQPQHF.

The gene calls are TRBV7-9 and TRBJ1-3; D unclear. Trimming stripped 1 base from V and 3 bases from J, with 7 bases between. The CDR3 has 14 residues. The V gene's germline CDR1 is SEHNR and CDR2 FQNEAQ (reference sequence). The CDR3 loop reads CASSLDSSGNTIYF. The CDR3 bases are TGTGCCAGCAGCTTAGACAGTAGTGGAAACACCATATATTTT.

The chain is built from TRBV6-6 and TRBJ2-1, with D perhaps TRBD2 (7 bases). In germline, CDR1 is MNHNY, CDR2 SVGAGI (reference sequence). This CDR3 has 14 residues. The V gene lost 6 bases and the J gene lost 7 bases, with 16 bases spanning the gap. The CDR3 reads CASRLQGGSNEQFF. The CDR3 nucleotides are TGTGCCAGCAGACTACAGGGAGGGAGTAATGAGCAGTTCTTC.

The chain has TRBV6-5 and TRBJ2-2; 7 bases agree with TRBD1. The CDR3 is made up of 14 amino acids. Germline V gives CDR1 MNHEY, CDR2 SVGAGI. Trimming took 6 bases from V and 0 from J; bases not matched to a gene: 1. Here the CDR3 DNA reads TGTGCCAGCAGCGGGACAGCGAACACCGGGGAGCTGTTTTTT. It specifies CASSGTANTGELFF.

This clone was found once. CDR3 protein: CASSQQGGSNQPQHF. CDR3 nucleotides: TGTGCCAGCAGCCAGCAGGGAGGGAGCAATCAGCCCCAGCATTTT. The V call is TRBV7-9, the J call TRBJ1-5; a possible D gene is TRBD1 (5 bases). The germline V gene encodes CDR1 SEHNR and CDR2 FQNEAQ (reference sequence). This CDR3 comprises 15 residues. The V and J ends lost 5 bases and 1 base respectively, with 12 bases between them.

This clone was seen once. V gene TRBV11-1 combines with J gene TRBJ2-1, with a possible D match to TRBD1 (6 bases). The V end was cut by 1 base, the J end by 4 bases, with 8 bases between. CDR3 length: 14 amino acids. Germline lookup yields CDR1 SGHAT and CDR2 FQDESV (reference sequence). CDR3 in DNA: TGTGCCAGCAGCTTAGACAGGGAGTACAATGAGCAGTTCTTC. It specifies CASSLDREYNEQFF.

The rearrangement links TRBV7-9 to TRBJ2-5; the match to TRBD2 covers 14 bases. The CDR3 spans 15 residues. The V and J ends lost 5 bases and 5 bases, in that order; junction bases with no gene match: 4. CDR1 and CDR2 from the germline V gene are SEHNR and FQNEAQ (reference sequence). The CDR3 region is CASSRGLAGEETQYF. The CDR3 nucleotides read TGTGCCAGCAGCCGGGGACTAGCGGGAGAGGAGACCCAGTACTTC.

This sequence joins TRBV27 and TRBJ2-7; 9 bases line up with TRBD1. CDR1 MNHEY and CDR2 SMNVEV come from the germline V gene (reference sequence). J lost 3 bases, V lost 6 bases, and 6 bases had no gene match. The length of the CDR3 is 14 residues. CDR3 nucleotides: TGTGCCAGCAGGAAGGGACAGGGATACTACGAGCAGTACTTC. Its protein is CASRKGQGYYEQYF.